This T cell receptor (beta chain) was recorded in a study of blood T cell repertoires in COVID-19. V trimming: 0 bases; J trimming: 4 bases; junction bases outside the gene matches: 5. Germline V gene sequence: CDR1 SGHRS, CDR2 YFSETQ. The length of the CDR3 is 15 residues. Here immunoSEQ multiplex PCR was the method, and the copy in TCRdb shows in-frame clones only, minus some. This table holds some 95,000 clones, roughly 87% found once. J is TRBJ2-3 and V is TRBV5-1; TRBD1 agrees at 7 bases. This TCR was sampled from a man aged 65 to 85 with acute or convalescent COVID-19. Sequenced input: peripheral blood. CDR3: CASSLEGGVADTQYF. The CDR3 DNA is TGCGCCAGCAGCTTGGAAGGGGGCGTGGCAGATACGCAGTATTTT.